Below, 14 T cell receptor beta chains from the same sample are listed, as sequenced in a study of blood T cell repertoires in COVID-19. Sequencing used immunoSEQ multiplex PCR; TCRdb keeps in-frame clones, though not all of them. The table has about 190,000 clones, less than 85% seen once. The material sequenced was peripheral blood. These receptors were taken from a woman older than 75 with active or convalescent COVID-19.

V usage is TRBV2 and J usage is TRBJ2-2; a weak D match, TRBD2 (7 bases). CDR1 is SNHLY and CDR2 is FYNNEI in the germline V gene. V lost 5 bases and J lost 0, with 19 bases in between. The CDR3 sequence is 18 residues long. CDR3 nucleotide sequence: TGTGCCAGCAGTCAAACGTGGGGGGGCAGGGCGAACACCGGGGAGCTGTTTTTT. Translation gives CASSQTWGGRANTGELFF.

The chain has TRBV2 and TRBJ2-5, with a weak D call TRBD2 (5 bases). The CDR3 has 14 residues. Germline V gives CDR1 SNHLY, CDR2 FYNNEI. V was shortened by 4 bases and J by 2 bases, with 11 bases between the two germline ends. The CDR3 sequence: CASSGRTSQETQYF. The CDR3, as DNA: TGTGCCAGCAGTGGGAGGACGAGTCAAGAGACCCAGTACTTC.

J is TRBJ2-1 and V is TRBV5-5; maybe TRBD2 (6 bases). The CDR3 consists of 15 residues. Deletions cut 2 bases from V and 2 bases from J, with 11 bases between. Germline V CDR1 and CDR2: SGHKS, YYEKEE (reference sequence). In nucleotides, the CDR3 is TGTGCCAGCAGCTTTTACGAGCGGGCCTACAATGAGCAGTTCTTC. Its protein product is CASSFYERAYNEQFF.

This clone has a handful of counts. The J gene is TRBJ1-6, the V gene TRBV10-2; TRBD1 agrees at 11 bases. With V trimmed by 6 bases and J by 9 bases, 10 bases remained unmatched. Germline V gene lookup returns CDR1 WSHSY and CDR2 SAAADI. The CDR3 is made up of 16 amino acids. The CDR3 region has the DNA TGCGCCAGCAGCCGGGACAGGGGGTATGGTAGTTCACCCCTCCACTTT. Translation: CASSRDRGYGSSPLHF.

This rearrangement joins TRBV19 to TRBJ2-1; 8 bases map to TRBD1. CDR1 is LNHDA, CDR2 SQIVND, per germline (reference sequence). Trimming removed 3 bases from V and 8 bases from J; junction bases left unmatched: 12. The CDR3 spans 16 residues. The CDR3 reads CASSISRTGLWDEQFF. CDR3 sequence (DNA): TGTGCCAGTAGTATCTCTCGGACAGGGCTTTGGGATGAGCAGTTCTTC.

The V gene is TRBV5-5, the J gene TRBJ2-3, with D perhaps TRBD1 (5 bases). CDR1 and CDR2 from the germline V gene are SGHKS and YYEKEE (reference sequence). The V gene lost 10 bases and the J gene lost 4 bases, with 19 bases spanning the gap. This CDR3 comprises 14 residues. The CDR3 region is CAGIHIPGPDTQYF. The CDR3 DNA follows: TGTGCCGGCATCCACATCCCAGGGCCAGATACGCAGTATTTT.

J is TRBJ1-1 and V is TRBV5-5, with 7 positions matching TRBD1. CDR3 length: 15 amino acids. V trimming: 3 bases; J trimming: 0 bases; junction bases outside the gene matches: 5. Per germline, CDR1 SGHKS and CDR2 YYEKEE (reference sequence). The CDR3 DNA reads TGTGCCAGCAGCTGGACAGGAGACATGAACACTGAAGCTTTCTTT. This gives the protein CASSWTGDMNTEAFF. The full variable domain, with the rest looked up from reference TRBV5-5 and TRBJ1-1, is DAGVTQSPTHLIKTRGQQVTLRCSPISGHKSVSWYQQVLGQGPQFIFQYYEKEERGRGNFPDRFSARQFPNYSSELNVNALLLGDSALYLCASSWTGDMNTEAFFGQGTRLTVV.

This clone was seen a handful of times. V usage is TRBV14 and J usage is TRBJ1-1; D not certain. Trimming took off 2 bases at V and 3 bases at J, with 7 bases between the two ends. The CDR3 consists of 13 residues. CDR1 and CDR2 (germline): SGHDN, FVKESK. CDR3 in DNA: TGTGCCAGCAGCCAAACGGGGTACACTGAAGCTTTCTTT. Its protein product is CASSQTGYTEAFF.

The J gene is TRBJ1-5, the V gene TRBV2; 9 bases align to TRBD1. The junction had 7 bases not matched to a gene; V was cut back by 6 bases and J by 1 base. CDR3 length: 16 residues. Germline-derived CDR1 and CDR2 are SNHLY and FYNNEI. CDR3 sequence: CASRQGANRSNQPQHF. The CDR3 coding sequence is TGTGCCAGCAGACAGGGGGCAAATCGAAGCAATCAGCCCCAGCATTTT. Full variable domain (outside the CDR3, taken from reference TRBV2 and TRBJ1-5): EPEVTQTPSHQVTQMGQEVILRCVPISNHLYFYWYRQILGQKVEFLVSFYNNEISEKSEIFDDQFSVERPDGSNFTLKIRSTKLEDSAMYFCASRQGANRSNQPQHFGDGTRLSIL.

In DNA, the CDR3 is TGCGCCAGCAGCTTTTGGGGGGAACGTGCCTACGAGCAGTACTTC. Its protein is CASSFWGERAYEQYF. The rearrangement links TRBV5-1 to TRBJ2-7; tentatively, D is TRBD2 (6 bases). This CDR3 region has 15 residues. Germline lookup yields CDR1 SGHRS and CDR2 YFSETQ. With 2 bases removed from V and 2 bases from J, the gap between germline ends came to 14 bases.

The chain is built from TRBV5-1 and TRBJ2-7, with 8 bases aligning to TRBD2. The CDR3 contains 13 residues. The germline V gene has CDR1 SGHRS and CDR2 YFSETQ. The trim removed 5 bases at V and 7 bases at J, leaving 8 bases unmatched. The CDR3 bases are TGCGCCAGCAGACTAGCGGTCCAAGAGGAGCAGTACTTC. Translated, it gives CASRLAVQEEQYF.

This chain connects TRBV9 to TRBJ1-2; D not certain. V was clipped by 0 bases and J by 5 bases, with 8 bases between them. CDR3 size: 13 residues. CDR1 and CDR2 from the germline V gene are SGDLS and YYNGEE. The DNA for the CDR3 is TGTGCCAGCAGCGTAGGGCAGGATTATGGCTACACCTTC. This codes for CASSVGQDYGYTF.

The chain has TRBV20-1 and TRBJ2-2; D unresolved. CDR1 is DFQATT, CDR2 SNEGSKA, per germline (reference sequence). The CDR3 loop spans 12 amino acids. V lost 3 bases and J 1 base, leaving 3 bases between the germline ends. As DNA, the CDR3 is TGCAGTGCTAGTCGGAACACCGGGGAGCTGTTTTTT. The encoded protein is CSASRNTGELFF.

This chain joins TRBV27 and TRBJ2-7; 8 bases match TRBD1. Looked up from germline, CDR1 is MNHEY and CDR2 is SMNVEV (reference sequence). The junction had 12 bases not matched to a gene; V was cut back by 5 bases and J by 0 bases. The CDR3 runs 17 residues. This chain's CDR3 is CASSHRRTGPFSYEQYF. As DNA, the CDR3 is TGTGCCAGCAGTCACCGACGGACAGGGCCGTTCTCCTACGAGCAGTACTTC.